This paragraph covers one TCR beta chain sequence. Other nucleotide sequences from this sample produce the same CDR3. Germline trimming cut 3 bases from V and 2 bases from J; bases unmatched to any gene: 1. Per germline, CDR1 MDHEN and CDR2 SYDVKM. The CDR3 extends over 14 amino acids. The sample originates from a study of radiotherapy plus CTLA-4 blockade in lung cancer. Patients had chemo-refractory metastatic non-small-cell lung cancer and received focal radiation plus CTLA-4 blockade that used ipilimumab. The method was immunoSEQ multiplex PCR; TCRdb's version includes in-frame clones alone and lacks a portion of them. Among tens of thousands of clones listed, around 72% were seen once.

Sequenced here: peripheral blood, sampled from a patient treated with radiotherapy plus ipilimumab. V is TRBV28 and J is TRBJ2-7, with 10 nucleotides matching TRBD1. This clonotype originated in a human donor with non-small cell lung cancer that progressed on radiotherapy plus ipilimumab. The CDR3 region is CASSLGTGAYEQYF. DNA for the CDR3: TGTGCCAGCAGTTTGGGGACAGGGGCCTACGAGCAGTACTTC.